Listed here are 17 T cell receptor beta chains from one sample, sequenced in a study of T cells in Graves' hyperthyroidism and ophthalmopathy. The TCR beta CDR3 regions underwent amplification using RNA transcripts as the source. The study used the HTBI primer set for a first-round RT-PCR of the TCR CDR3. TCRdb used MiXCR to reprocess the multiplex PCR reads, holding one entry per CDR3 protein. The table lists about 510,000 distinct CDR3 sequences, 11% to 15% of them singletons. The sequenced sample consisted of blood. The receptors shown here come from a woman aged 40 to 50 with Graves' hyperthyroidism.

Many counts were recorded for this clonotype. The chain links TRBV11-3 to TRBJ1-3; a weak D match, TRBD1 (5 bases). The CDR3 runs to 15 residues. From germline, CDR1 is SGHNT and CDR2 YENEEA. The V and J ends lost 5 bases and 2 bases respectively, with 13 bases between them. CDR3 sequence (DNA): TGTGCCAGCAGCCGGATTGGGGGAACTGGAAACACCATATATTTT. It translates to CASSRIGGTGNTIYF.

Note on this clonotype: Relative to the germline gene, one junction end is altered; a read error may explain this. The rearrangement links TRBV20-1 to TRBJ1-5; TRBD1 might be the D (6 bases). This CDR3 contains 13 residues. CDR1 and CDR2 from the germline V gene are DFQATT and SNEGSKA (reference sequence). The CDR3 here is CSARKGVNRPQHF. CDR3 nucleotide sequence: TGCAGTGCTAGAAAGGGGGTCAATCGGCCCCAGCATTTT.

This clonotype has ten or more counts. The V call is TRBV20-1, the J call TRBJ2-7, with D possibly matching TRBD2 (6 bases). The germline CDR1 and CDR2 sequences are DFQATT and SNEGSKA (reference sequence). There are 14 residues in the CDR3. V gave up 6 bases and J gave up 2 bases, with 17 bases separating them. Here the CDR3 DNA reads TGCAGTGCCAGTCCGGGACTCGGAACCTACGAGCAGTACTTC. Translating gives CSASPGLGTYEQYF.

The sample holds many counts of this clonotype. This may come from a read error, since a much larger clone is one base off. The chain is built from TRBV11-1 and TRBJ2-7; TRBD1 aligns across 7 bases. With 6 bases clipped from V and 2 bases from J, the junction kept 4 bases outside the gene matches. This CDR3 is 13 amino acids long. CDR1 is SGHAT, CDR2 FQDESV, per germline (reference sequence). CDR3 nucleotide sequence: TGTGCCAGCAGTTCGACAGGGACCTACGAGCAGTACTTC. Its protein product is CASSSTGTYEQYF.

The table lists this clonotype with many counts. The chain links TRBV28 to TRBJ2-7; D perhaps matches TRBD2 (5 bases). The germline V gene has CDR1 MDHEN and CDR2 SYDVKM. Trimming pared 3 bases from V and 0 bases from J, leaving 9 bases between. The CDR3 runs to 14 residues. In nucleotides, the CDR3 is TGTGCCAGCAGTTTCGGTGGGAGCTCCTACGAGCAGTACTTC. Its protein is CASSFGGSSYEQYF.

This chain uses TRBV24-1 with TRBJ2-3; a possible D gene is TRBD1 (6 bases). CDR3 length equals 15 residues. Between the trimmed V and J ends, which lost 0 bases and 4 bases, there was a span of 10 bases. Germline loops: CDR1 KGHDR, CDR2 SFDVKD. This chain's CDR3 is CATSDLQGSADTQYF. In nucleotides, the CDR3 is TGTGCCACCAGTGATTTGCAGGGGTCCGCAGATACGCAGTATTTT.

This clonotype was seen repeatedly, ten times or more. V usage is TRBV20-1 and J usage is TRBJ2-5, with TRBD2 matching over 11 bases. J was trimmed by 2 bases and V by 1 base; bases with no gene match: 3. This CDR3 is 15 amino acids long. Germline values: CDR1 DFQATT, CDR2 SNEGSKA (reference sequence). The CDR3 DNA is TGCAGTGCTAGAGGACTAGCGGGGACACAAGAGACCCAGTACTTC. Its translation: CSARGLAGTQETQYF.

In its sample, this clonotype was seen many times. V gene TRBV18 combines with J gene TRBJ1-4; TRBD1 matches 10 bases. The CDR3 length is 13 residues. The germline V gene encodes CDR1 KGHSH and CDR2 LQKENI. Trimming took 7 bases from V and 8 from J; bases not matched to a gene: 4. In nucleotides, the CDR3 is TGTGCCAGCTTGGACAGGGGGGAAGAAAAACTGTTTTTT. This encodes CASLDRGEEKLFF.

The J gene is TRBJ1-4, the V gene TRBV5-1; 9 positions agree with TRBD1. The junction had 10 bases not matched to a gene; V was cut back by 4 bases and J by 3 bases. Germline CDR1 SGHRS, CDR2 YFSETQ. The CDR3 totals 17 residues. The DNA of the CDR3 is TGCGCCAGCAGCCCAGGACAGGGGAGGAAGGCTAATGAAAAACTGTTTTTT. It is translated as CASSPGQGRKANEKLFF.

V usage is TRBV6-2 or TRBV6-3 and J usage is TRBJ1-3, with TRBD1 matching over 10 bases. The CDR3 sequence is 15 residues long. Germline loops: CDR1 MNHEY, CDR2 SVGEGT. V shed 6 bases and J 3 bases; nucleotides not matched to a gene: 5. CDR3 in amino acids: CASRTTGGNGNTIYF. The DNA of the CDR3 is TGTGCCAGCAGGACGACAGGGGGCAATGGAAACACCATATATTTT.

This clonotype has ten or more counts. V and J are TRBV28 and TRBJ2-1; TRBD1 might be the D (5 bases). Germline V gene data show CDR1 as MDHEN and CDR2 as SYDVKM. V gave up 6 bases and J gave up 3 bases, with 12 bases separating them. This CDR3 is 14 amino acids long. The CDR3 nucleotides read TGTGCCAGCAGAACCAGGGTGTACTACAATGAGCAGTTCTTC. This codes for CASRTRVYYNEQFF. The full variable domain, in which reference TRBV28 and TRBJ2-1 provide the parts outside the CDR3, is DVKVTQSSRYLVKRTGEKVFLECVQDMDHENMFWYRQDPGLGLRLIYFSYDVKMKEKGDIPEGYSVSREKKERFSLILESASTNQTSMYLCASRTRVYYNEQFFGPGTRLTVL.

In its sample, this clonotype was seen many times. This chain uses TRBV5-1 with TRBJ2-7, with a possible D match to TRBD1 (6 bases). V was pared by 2 bases and J by 6 bases, with 15 bases between. Germline CDR1 is SGHRS and CDR2 is YFSETQ. The CDR3 totals 14 residues. In DNA, the CDR3 is TGCGCCAGCAGCTTTACCACCGGGACACCCGAGCAGTACTTC. Translated, it gives CASSFTTGTPEQYF.

This clonotype was recorded many times. The CDR3 protein is CASSVEGGLTGRNEQFF. The CDR3 coding sequence is TGTGCCAGCAGCGTAGAGGGGGGACTGACAGGACGCAATGAGCAGTTCTTC. The V gene is TRBV9, the J gene TRBJ2-1; TRBD1 or TRBD2 may be the D gene (6 bases each). This CDR3 region has 17 residues. CDR1 is SGDLS, CDR2 YYNGEE, per germline. V lost 0 bases and J 6 bases, leaving 19 bases between the germline ends.

Ten or more counts support this clonotype. This rearrangement joins TRBV7-2 to TRBJ2-7; D is ambiguous. CDR1 is SGHTA, CDR2 FQGNSA, per germline. The CDR3 is 14 amino acids. The germline V and J ends were trimmed by 5 bases and 4 bases, with 15 bases remaining between them. The CDR3 loop reads CASSPVSSPYEQYF. CDR3 DNA: TGTGCCAGCAGCCCAGTCTCGTCCCCATACGAGCAGTACTTC.

This clonotype has only a few counts. With a much larger clone just one base away, this may be a read error. V gene TRBV7-8 combines with J gene TRBJ2-2; D is ambiguous. The CDR3 consists of 11 residues. The V gene's germline CDR1 is SGHVS and CDR2 FQNEAQ. V lost 2 bases, J lost 7 bases, and 2 bases lay in between. CDR3 loop: CASSLYGELFF. CDR3 in DNA: TGTGCCAGCAGCTTATACGGGGAGCTGTTTTTT.

This clonotype was detected many times. The chain joins TRBV15 to TRBJ1-2, with TRBD1 matching 8 bases. V dropped 0 bases and J dropped 5; count of bases not matched to a gene: 8. Germline V gene data show CDR1 as LNHNV and CDR2 as YYDKDF (reference sequence). This CDR3 is 16 amino acids long. CDR3: CATSRDNRGREYGYTF. The CDR3, as DNA: TGTGCCACCAGCAGAGATAACAGGGGGAGAGAATATGGCTACACCTTC.

This chain connects TRBV28 to TRBJ1-4; D uncertain. CDR1 is MDHEN and CDR2 is SYDVKM in the germline V gene. V lost 5 bases, J lost 0 bases, and 13 bases lay in between. The CDR3 is 16 amino acids. CDR3 in DNA: TGTGCCAGCAGTCCCCCGGGAGATGCAACTAATGAAAAACTGTTTTTT. Residues: CASSPPGDATNEKLFF.